What follows is one TCR beta chain and its context. Its antigen remains unknown. The data originate from a study of T cell responses to AZD1222 COVID-19 vaccine. Study-wide findings and caveats: Two doses of AZD1222 preceded a rise in Spike-specific TCR breadth and depth. With dominance at 160-218 and 743-854, vaccine-associated CD4 TCRs spanned spike. Most donors were white British and more were female, and clonal diversity was possibly underestimated.

Produced via immunoSEQ multiplex PCR; TCRdb's table is partial and in-frame only. The sample yields tens of thousands of clones, about nine tenths seen once. The clonotype was recovered from an adult who received the AZD1222 COVID-19 vaccine. This sample comprised peripheral blood, obtained 28 days after the second AZD1222 dose.

In DNA, the CDR3 is TGTGCCAGCAGCTTGGGCAGTCCACATCAGCCCCAGCATTTT. Protein sequence: CASSLGSPHQPQHF. The J gene is TRBJ1-5, the V gene TRBV7-8; no definite D call. The length of the CDR3 is 14 residues. Looked up from germline, CDR1 is SGHVS and CDR2 is FQNEAQ. Trimming pared 3 bases from V and 5 bases from J, leaving 11 bases between.